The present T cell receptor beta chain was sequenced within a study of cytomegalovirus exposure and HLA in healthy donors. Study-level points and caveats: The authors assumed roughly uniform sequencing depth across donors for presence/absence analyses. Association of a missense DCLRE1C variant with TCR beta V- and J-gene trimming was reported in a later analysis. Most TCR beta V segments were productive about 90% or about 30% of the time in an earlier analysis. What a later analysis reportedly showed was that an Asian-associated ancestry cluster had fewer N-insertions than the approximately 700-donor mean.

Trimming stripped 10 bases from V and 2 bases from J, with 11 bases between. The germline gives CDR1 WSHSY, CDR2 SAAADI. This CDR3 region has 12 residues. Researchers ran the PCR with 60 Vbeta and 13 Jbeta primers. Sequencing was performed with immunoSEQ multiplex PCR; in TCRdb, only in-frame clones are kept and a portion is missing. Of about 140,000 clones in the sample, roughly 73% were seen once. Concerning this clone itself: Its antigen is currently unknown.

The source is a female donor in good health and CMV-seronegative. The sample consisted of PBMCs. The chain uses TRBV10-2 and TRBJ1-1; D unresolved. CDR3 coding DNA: TGCGCCACTCTAGTAGTCAACACTGAAGCTTTCTTT. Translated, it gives CATLVVNTEAFF.